The 19 T cell receptor beta chains in this list originate from one sample, sequenced in a study of T cell repertoires in cytomegalovirus infection. MiXCR, run by TCRdb on the reads, gives a single entry per CDR3 protein. Of approximately 500,000 distinct CDR3 sequences listed, 26% are singletons. The sample taken for sequencing was PBMCs. The receptors come from a human donor in good health (CMV status not recorded). Some clones in this sample may be carry-over from other donors' samples.

For this clonotype: A read error may produce the germline difference seen at one junction end. The chain recombines TRBV29-1 with TRBJ1-1, with D possibly matching TRBD1 (6 bases). There are 13 residues in the CDR3. Per germline, CDR1 SQVTM and CDR2 ANQGSEA. Written as DNA, the CDR3 is TGCAGCGTTGGACTAACGGGGGGCACTGAAGCTTGCTTT. Residues: CSVGLTGGTEACF.

A few counts support this clonotype. V gene TRBV6-1 combines with J gene TRBJ1-1; 7 positions match TRBD1. The length of the CDR3 is 14 residues. The junction had 5 bases not matched to a gene; V was cut back by 6 bases and J by 1 base. The germline V gene encodes CDR1 MNHNS and CDR2 SASEGT. The CDR3 sequence: CASRDGTENTEAFF. The CDR3 DNA follows: TGTGCCAGCAGAGACGGGACAGAGAACACTGAAGCTTTCTTT.

The V gene is TRBV28, the J gene TRBJ2-7; 7 bases line up with TRBD2. The trim removed 5 bases at V and 6 bases at J, leaving 13 bases unmatched. The CDR3 is made up of 15 amino acids. The V gene's germline CDR1 is MDHEN and CDR2 SYDVKM. The CDR3 bases are TGTGCCAGCAGTCCCCATGCGGGAGTGGTCCGCGAGCAGTACTTC. The encoded protein is CASSPHAGVVREQYF.

About this clonotype: One end of the junction does not line up with germline, which may come from a read error. The chain carries TRBV20-1 and TRBJ2-3, with 9 bases fitting TRBD2. The germline V gene has CDR1 DFQATT and CDR2 SNEGSKA (reference sequence). The CDR3 has 13 residues. The CDR3 DNA is TGCAGTGCGAGAGGAGCGGGAGGTGGCACGCAGTATTTT. Translated: CSARGAGGGTQYF.

This clonotype was observed a few times. The J gene is TRBJ1-6, the V gene TRBV4-1, with TRBD1 as a possible D gene (5 bases). The CDR3 extends over 16 amino acids. Trimming cost V 4 bases and J 6 bases, with 16 bases left between them. Per the germline V gene, CDR1 is MGHRA and CDR2 is YSYEKL. The CDR3, as DNA: TGCGCCAGCAGCCTGGAACTGGACATTCCTAATTCACCCCTCCACTTT. Amino acid sequence: CASSLELDIPNSPLHF.

Ten or more counts support this clonotype. This chain links TRBV7-2 with TRBJ1-1, with a weak D call TRBD1 (6 bases). Trimming took 6 bases from V and 3 from J, leaving 8 bases between them. Germline values: CDR1 SGHTA, CDR2 FQGNSA. CDR3 length: 12 amino acids. CDR3 protein: CASRRGYTEAFF. Here the CDR3 DNA reads TGTGCCAGCAGGAGGGGGTACACTGAAGCTTTCTTT.

This chain links TRBV19 with TRBJ2-1, with 7 bases identical to TRBD1. Per germline, CDR1 LNHDA and CDR2 SQIVND (reference sequence). V lost 9 bases and J lost 9; bases outside the gene matches: 5. CDR3 length: 11 amino acids. The CDR3 sequence is CASETGVEQFF. The CDR3 nucleotides are TGTGCCAGCGAAACAGGGGTTGAGCAGTTCTTC.

There are a few counts of this clonotype. The chain recombines TRBV27 with TRBJ2-7; D may be TRBD1 (6 bases). Trimming removed 5 bases from V and 3 bases from J, with 20 bases in between. The CDR3 length is 16 residues. Germline V gene lookup returns CDR1 MNHEY and CDR2 SMNVEV (reference sequence). CDR3: CASSAVQGAVIYEQYF. The CDR3 nucleotides are TGTGCCAGCAGTGCCGTACAGGGCGCGGTAATCTACGAGCAGTACTTC.

The rearrangement joins TRBV14 to TRBJ2-2, with D unresolved. Trimming took 3 bases from V and 4 from J, leaving 9 bases between them. The CDR3 runs to 14 residues. In germline, CDR1 is SGHDN, CDR2 FVKESK. Here the CDR3 DNA reads TGTGCCAGCAGCCAGGCATCCACCACCGGGGAGCTGTTTTTT. Its translation is CASSQASTTGELFF.

The chain employs TRBV7-6 and TRBJ2-1; tentatively, D is TRBD2 (5 bases). V lost 3 bases and J lost 15, with 15 bases in between. The CDR3 totals 12 residues. Germline V gives CDR1 SGHVS, CDR2 FNYEAQ. This chain's CDR3 is CASSFDYPLLFF. CDR3 in DNA: TGTGCCAGCAGCTTCGACTATCCTCTGCTGTTCTTC. The whole variable domain, remainder taken from reference TRBV7-6 and TRBJ2-1, is GAGVSQSPRYKVTKRGQDVALRCDPISGHVSLYWYRQALGQGPEFLTYFNYEAQQDKSGLPNDRFSAERPEGSISTLTIQRTEQRDSAMYRCASSFDYPLLFFGPGTRLTVL.

The rearrangement uses TRBV6-5 and TRBJ1-4, with D hard to call. The ends were cut back, 0 bases at V and 4 bases at J, with 9 bases in the middle. CDR3 length equals 15 residues. The germline V gene has CDR1 MNHEY and CDR2 SVGAGI. The CDR3 loop is CASSYSGAGNEKLFF. CDR3 nucleotide sequence: TGTGCCAGCAGTTACTCGGGAGCCGGTAATGAAAAACTGTTTTTT.

The genes are TRBV12-3 or TRBV12-4 and TRBJ2-3; 11 bases map to TRBD2. The CDR3 is 17 amino acids. After removal of 5 bases from V and 4 bases from J, the junction contained 11 bases not matched to a gene. The CDR3 coding sequence is TGTGCCAGCAGTCCCCGGCGACTAGCGGGACCCCCAGATACGCAGTATTTT. It specifies CASSPRRLAGPPDTQYF.

Many counts were recorded for this clonotype. The chain is built from TRBV7-6 and TRBJ2-5; no clear D. CDR1 and CDR2 (germline): SGHVS, FNYEAQ. Trimming took off 1 base at V and 3 bases at J, with 15 bases between the two ends. The CDR3 sequence is 16 residues long. The CDR3 DNA reads TGTGCCAGCAGCTTAGACGCCTATGGGGAAGAAGAGACCCAGTACTTC. Translation: CASSLDAYGEEETQYF.

At least ten counts were recorded for this clonotype. V and J are TRBV7-2 and TRBJ2-1; TRBD1 agrees at 7 bases. The CDR3 loop spans 13 amino acids. After removal of 5 bases from V and 6 bases from J, the junction contained 4 bases not matched to a gene. From germline, CDR1 is SGHTA and CDR2 FQGNSA. The CDR3 DNA sequence: TGTGCCAGCAGCGCAGACAGGGTCAATGAGCAGTTCTTC. This sequence encodes CASSADRVNEQFF.

This clonotype was seen more than once but under ten times. The chain has TRBV18 and TRBJ2-7, with a weak D call TRBD2 (5 bases). Trimming took 5 bases from V and 2 from J, leaving 13 bases between them. CDR1 and CDR2 (germline): KGHSH, LQKENI. The CDR3 loop spans 14 amino acids. The CDR3 coding sequence is TGTGCCAGCTCATCCTCACCCGGGACCTACGAGCAGTACTTC. Translation: CASSSSPGTYEQYF.

The rearrangement joins TRBV9 to TRBJ2-5, with TRBD1 as a possible D gene (5 bases). This CDR3 is built from 15 residues. In germline, CDR1 is SGDLS, CDR2 YYNGEE. V lost 0 bases and J lost 1, with 10 bases in between. The DNA for the CDR3 is TGTGCCAGCAGCGTAGCAGCAGGGCCCCAAGAGACCCAGTACTTC. It specifies CASSVAAGPQETQYF.

The V and J genes are TRBV20-1 and TRBJ2-3; D unclear. Trimming took off 0 bases at V and 0 bases at J, with 10 bases between the two ends. In germline, CDR1 is DFQATT, CDR2 SNEGSKA (reference sequence). This CDR3 comprises 15 residues. The CDR3 DNA is TGCAGTGCTAGAGACCCTAAAATTAGCACAGATACGCAGTATTTT. Translating it yields CSARDPKISTDTQYF.

This clonotype has only a few counts. The chain uses TRBV27 and TRBJ1-1; 7 bases line up with TRBD1. The V and J ends lost 7 bases and 2 bases, in that order; junction bases with no gene match: 13. This CDR3 is 16 amino acids long. Germline V CDR1 and CDR2: MNHEY, SMNVEV (reference sequence). The CDR3 loop reads CASMNPRQGINTEAFF. The DNA for the CDR3 is TGTGCCAGCATGAACCCGAGACAGGGCATTAACACTGAAGCTTTCTTT.

This clonotype was picked up many times. The V call is TRBV7-6, the J call TRBJ2-5, with D perhaps TRBD1 (5 bases). The CDR3 runs to 17 residues. V was cut by 8 bases and J by 3 bases, with 25 bases left in between. Per the germline V gene, CDR1 is SGHVS and CDR2 is FNYEAQ. The CDR3 loop reads CASRQRKGRAPKETQYF. Here the CDR3 DNA reads TGTGCCAGCCGACAGAGGAAGGGAAGGGCCCCCAAAGAGACCCAGTACTTC.